This T cell receptor (beta chain) originates from a study of control samples from healthy donors and cancer patients. The table came from immunoSEQ multiplex PCR; TCRdb's copy has only in-frame clones and leaves some out. The repertoire holds around 100,000 clones, approximately 92% seen once, with approximately 3% in the top ten. Trimming removed 2 bases at V and 0 bases at J, with 7 bases between. This CDR3 is built from 14 residues. Germline loops: CDR1 SGHVS, CDR2 FQNEAQ. This chain connects TRBV7-8 to TRBJ1-1; D not certain. The sequenced sample consisted of blood. This clonotype originated in a human donor in good health. The donor label of this sample is uncertain. The CDR3 sequence is CASSLFRLNTEAFF. In DNA, the CDR3 is TGTGCCAGCAGCTTATTCCGATTGAACACTGAAGCTTTCTTT.